This T cell receptor beta chain derives from a study of vaccination and CD4 T cells after COVID-19. Study-level background: In the control cultures, a CEFX pool, an HIV-1 Nef pool, or no peptide was supplied.

To note about this clonotype: Antigen: not known.

Treatment specified: approximately nine-day PBMC culture with coronavirus spike peptide pools or control peptides (ViraFEST assay). Per well, more than 1.5 million PBMCs were cultured in the presence of approximately 10 IU/ml IL-2 and 9.5 to 10 ug/ml peptide pools. V lost 8 bases and J 3 bases, leaving 9 bases between the germline ends. The CDR3 length is 12 residues. The V gene's germline CDR1 is SNHLY and CDR2 FYNNEI. Cultured CD4+ T cells had their DNA profiled by the Oncomine TCR Beta short-read assay. TCRdb redid the calling of the PCR reads with MiXCR, one entry per CDR3 protein. The table lists approximately 10,000 distinct CDR3 sequences, over 55% of them singletons, with about 12% in the top ten.

The V call is TRBV2, the J call TRBJ2-3; D not certain. This TCR derives from a human donor who had recovered from COVID-19. Sample: CD4+ T cells from blood, cultured in vitro. CDR3 in amino acids: CASLKITDTQYF. The CDR3 region has the DNA TGTGCCAGCCTAAAAATAACAGATACGCAGTATTTT.